The rows below give T cell receptor beta chains drawn from one sample of a study of T-cell memory formation after mild COVID-19. TCRdb reprocessed the 5' RACE reads via MiXCR and lists one record per CDR3 protein. The sample lists 180,000 or so distinct CDR3 sequences; roughly 10% were seen once. The sequenced sample consisted of PBMCs or a T cell subset sorted from them (not recorded which). These receptors all stem from a young man who had mild COVID-19 (a few samples of this study predate the infection). Cell type and time point are not known. The CDR3 runs from the conserved cysteine through the conserved F or W. The D gene is left open where the match is weak. Some rows mark clone size as missing; the rest say once, few, many or name a class of expanded clone.

NA,NA,TRBV18,TRBJ2-1,TGTGCCAGCTCACCACCGTCCCGAGGGGCCTACAATGAGCAGTTCTTC,CASSPPSRGAYNEQFF
NA,many,TRBV5-1,TRBJ2-5,TGCGCCAGCAGCCTCCGGGGTCGAACTGAAGAGACCCAGTACTTC,CASSLRGRTEETQYF
NA,few,TRBV4-3,TRBJ1-2,TGCGCCAGCAGCCCAGATACAGTATATGGCTACACCTTC,CASSPDTVYGYTF
NA,NA,TRBV3-1,TRBJ1-3,TGTGCCAGCAGCCAAGAAGGGGCTGGAAACACCATATATTTT,CASSQEGAGNTIYF
NA,NA,TRBV5-1,TRBJ2-5,TGCGCCAGCAACTCCGGCAGTCGTCCGAGTGGGGAGACCCAGTACTTC,CASNSGSRPSGETQYF
NA,few,TRBV3-1,TRBJ1-5,TGTGCCAGCAGCAATGGGGAAGGCAATCAGCCCCAGCATTTT,CASSNGEGNQPQHF
NA,many,TRBV5-1,TRBJ1-1,TGCGCCAGCAGCTTGAATGGGGGCCTCACTGAAGCTTTCTTT,CASSLNGGLTEAFF
TRBD1,few,TRBV10-3,TRBJ1-1,TGTGCCATCAGTGGGGACAGGGCCCTTGAAGCTTTCTTT,CAISGDRALEAFF
NA,few,TRBV24-1,TRBJ2-3,TGTGCCACCAGTGACACCACGGGGTCAGGGACAGATACGCAGTATTTT,CATSDTTGSGTDTQYF
TRBD1,few,TRBV18,TRBJ1-2,TGTGCCAGCTCACCTACAGCCGAGGGACAGGCACTACGCACCTTC,CASSPTAEGQALRTF
TRBD2,NA,TRBV5-1,TRBJ2-5,TGCGCCAGCAGCGGCGGGACTAGCGGGGAAGAGACCCAGTACTTC,CASSGGTSGEETQYF
NA,NA,TRBV24-1,TRBJ2-5,TGTGCCACAGGTGGCGAGCGGGTGGCAGTGGAGACCCAGTACTTC,CATGGERVAVETQYF
TRBD2,NA,TRBV4-3,TRBJ2-5,TGCGCCAGCAGCCAAGATCTGGCTAGCGGACAAGAGACCCAGTACTTC,CASSQDLASGQETQYF
NA,few,TRBV12-3/TRBV12-4,TRBJ1-1,TGTGCCAGCAGTTTTGCCATGAACACTGAAGCTTTCTTT,CASSFAMNTEAFF
NA,NA,TRBV29-1,TRBJ1-2,TGCAGCGTTGATCGACAGAGTCCCTATGGCTACACCTTC,CSVDRQSPYGYTF
NA,few,TRBV15,TRBJ1-5,TGTGCCACCAGCAGAGGAGGTTCGGAGCTCCATCAGCCCCAGCATTTT,CATSRGGSELHQPQHF
NA,NA,TRBV2,TRBJ2-3,TGTGCCAGCAGCCTCACAGGGTTGGCGCAGTATTTT,CASSLTGLAQYF
NA,NA,TRBV29-1,TRBJ2-2,TGCACCGTTGCGGGGTGGACCGGGGAGCTGTTTTTT,CTVAGWTGELFF
NA,many,TRBV5-1,TRBJ1-1,TGCGCCAGCAGCTTGGAAGCGAGCGGGGCACAGGAAGCTTTCTTT,CASSLEASGAQEAFF
NA,NA,TRBV7-8,TRBJ1-2,TGTGCCAGCAGCCCATGGCGACAGGTCCTCTATGGCTACACCTTC,CASSPWRQVLYGYTF
NA,NA,TRBV4-2,TRBJ2-5,TGTGCCAGCAGCCGCCCGAGGGGAGACTCCCGAGGGCAAGAGACCCAGTACTTC,CASSRPRGDSRGQETQYF
NA,NA,TRBV7-2,TRBJ1-3,TGTGCCAGCAGCTTATGGGGGGGAAACACCATATATTTT,CASSLWGGNTIYF
NA,many,TRBV5-4,TRBJ1-1,TGTGCCAGCAGCTTGGGGGGGTCCGGCCGGGCTTTCTTT,CASSLGGSGRAFF
NA,few,TRBV7-7,TRBJ2-2,TGTGCTAGCAGGAGTCAGGGGTACACCGGGGAGCTGTTTTTT,CASRSQGYTGELFF
TRBD1,few,TRBV28,TRBJ1-4,TGTGCCAGCAGTTTAAGGTCAGGGGGAAAAAAACTGTTTTTT,CASSLRSGGKKLFF
TRBD2,NA,TRBV7-3,TRBJ2-1,TGTGCCAGCAGCCCCCCTGGACTAGCGGGGGAGCAGTTCTTC,CASSPPGLAGEQFF
TRBD1,many,TRBV5-1,TRBJ1-1,TGCGCCAGCAGCCCTGACAGGGGGCAACTAAACACTGAAGCTTTCTTT,CASSPDRGQLNTEAFF
TRBD1,NA,TRBV12-3/TRBV12-4,TRBJ1-6,TGTGCCAGCAGCACCAGCCCGGGACAGCTCAACTCCTATAATTCACCCCTCCACTTT,CASSTSPGQLNSYNSPLHF
NA,few,TRBV6-2/TRBV6-3,TRBJ1-2,TGTGCCAGCAGTTACTCGGACGGCAAGCGGTATGGCTACACCTTC,CASSYSDGKRYGYTF
NA,NA,TRBV24-1,TRBJ2-5,TGTGCCACCAGTGATGTAGAACGGGGCCAAGAGACCCAGTACTTC,CATSDVERGQETQYF
NA,NA,TRBV7-9,TRBJ1-3,TGTGCCAGCAGCTTATCCGCTTCTGGAAACACCATATATTTT,CASSLSASGNTIYF
NA,many,TRBV7-9,TRBJ1-5,TGTGCCAGCAGCGGGCTCTGGAGCAATCAGCCCCAGCATTTT,CASSGLWSNQPQHF
NA,few,TRBV11-2,TRBJ1-2,TGTGCCAGCAGCATGGGGGGGTTCTATGGCTACACCTTC,CASSMGGFYGYTF
TRBD2,many,TRBV11-2,TRBJ2-7,TGTGCCAGCAGCTTTCAACTAGGGGCTAGCGGGGAAGAGAGATTC,CASSFQLGASGEERF
NA,NA,TRBV19,TRBJ1-2,TGTGCCAGTAGTATAGATCGCCGGGGCGGAGGCTACACCTTC,CASSIDRRGGGYTF
TRBD1,NA,TRBV9,TRBJ2-5,TGTGCCAGCGCCCGGTCGACAGGGGACGGGGAGACCCAGTACTTC,CASARSTGDGETQYF
NA,few,TRBV18,TRBJ2-1,TGTGCCAGCTCGCGGCAGATCCTTGAAAACAATGAGCAGTTCTTC,CASSRQILENNEQFF
NA,many,TRBV6-5,TRBJ2-5,TGTGCCAGAAAAAAGACAGCTGCGGAGACCCAGTACTTC,CARKKTAAETQYF
TRBD1,many,TRBV7-3,TRBJ2-3,TGTGCCAGCAGTTTCACAGGGGGTACGCAGTATTTT,CASSFTGGTQYF
NA,NA,TRBV7-2,TRBJ2-1,TGTGCCGGCAGCCTCATCAATGAGCAGTTCTTC,CAGSLINEQFF
NA,NA,TRBV5-1,TRBJ2-5,TGCGCCAGCAGCTTGGGGGTGGAAGGTCGCGGGGAGACCCAGTACTTC,CASSLGVEGRGETQYF
NA,NA,TRBV5-1,TRBJ1-1,TGCGCCAGCAGCTTGTCTTCGGGGCAGGGGATGGACACTGAAGCTTTCTTT,CASSLSSGQGMDTEAFF
NA,NA,TRBV20-1,TRBJ2-2,TGCAGTGCTCGTCCCGGGACCGGGTTTAGGGCCGGGGAGCTGTTTTTT,CSARPGTGFRAGELFF
NA,few,TRBV10-3,TRBJ2-7,TGTGCCATCAGTGAGTCGAAGGGGAACTTGATCGAGCAGTACTTC,CAISESKGNLIEQYF
NA,NA,TRBV12-3/TRBV12-4,TRBJ2-5,TGTGCCAGCAGTTGGGACGGACAAGAGACCCAGTACTTC,CASSWDGQETQYF
NA,NA,TRBV5-1,TRBJ1-1,TGCGCCAGCAGCTTGGTTGAGGGGAGGAACACTGAAGCTTTCTTT,CASSLVEGRNTEAFF
TRBD1,few,TRBV7-2,TRBJ1-2,TGTGCCAGCAGCTCTTCGACAGGGGGCTATGGCTACACCTTC,CASSSSTGGYGYTF
NA,NA,TRBV23-1,TRBJ2-1,TGCGCCAGCAGTCAATCCCCGGAGGATTGCCCCCACAATGAGCAGTTCTTC,CASSQSPEDCPHNEQFF
NA,few,TRBV7-6,TRBJ2-3,TGTGCCAGCAGTTCCGGGGCTGGGGGCACAGATACGCAGTATTTT,CASSSGAGGTDTQYF
TRBD1,few,TRBV4-1,TRBJ1-2,TGCGCCAGCAGCCAAGGGACAGGGGTTTTTCGGCAGTATGGCTACACCTTC,CASSQGTGVFRQYGYTF
TRBD1,NA,TRBV7-6,TRBJ2-1,TGTGCCAGTGCGGACAGGCGCCAGGGGAATGAGCAGTTCTTC,CASADRRQGNEQFF
NA,NA,TRBV3-1,TRBJ1-5,TGTGCCAGCAGCGGGGGATGGGGACGGCCCCAGCATTTT,CASSGGWGRPQHF
TRBD2,NA,TRBV5-1,TRBJ2-3,TGCGCCAGCAGCCTGCAACCGGGACTAGCGGGGGGGCGGCGATCAGATACGCAGTATTTT,CASSLQPGLAGGRRSDTQYF
NA,NA,TRBV4-3,TRBJ1-6,TGCGCCAGCAGCCGAGACACAGGGAAGGCGAGGAATTCACCCCTCCACTTT,CASSRDTGKARNSPLHF
NA,NA,TRBV9,TRBJ2-3,TGTGCCAGCACCCTGGACAGTAGCACAGATACGCAGTATTTT,CASTLDSSTDTQYF
TRBD1,NA,TRBV5-1,TRBJ1-2,TGCGCCAGCAGCACTGGACAGGCGGCTGACTATGGCTACACCTTC,CASSTGQAADYGYTF